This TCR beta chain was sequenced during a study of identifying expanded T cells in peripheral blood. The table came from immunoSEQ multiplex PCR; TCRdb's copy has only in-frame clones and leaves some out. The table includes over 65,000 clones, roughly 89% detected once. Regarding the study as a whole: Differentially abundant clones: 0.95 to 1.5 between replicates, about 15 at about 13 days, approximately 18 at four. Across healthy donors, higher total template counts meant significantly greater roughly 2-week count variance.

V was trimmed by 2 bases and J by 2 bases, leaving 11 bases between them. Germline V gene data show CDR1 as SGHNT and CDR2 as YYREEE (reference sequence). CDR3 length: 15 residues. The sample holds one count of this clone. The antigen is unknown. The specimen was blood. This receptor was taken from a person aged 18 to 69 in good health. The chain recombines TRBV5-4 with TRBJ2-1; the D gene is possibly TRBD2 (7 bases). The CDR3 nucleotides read TGTGCCAGCAGCTTCCGGGGGGCTACCTACAATGAGCAGTTCTTC. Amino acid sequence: CASSFRGATYNEQFF.